The following is a TCR beta chain sequence with its context. Its antigen is not identified. This sample is part of a study of CD8+ T cells in alopecia areata. Study-level background: Patients received oral tofacitinib, 5 to 10 mg twice daily, for moderate-to-severe alopecia areata. Study-wide results and limits: Sharing of TCRs across patients appeared less clear than in mice, possibly for HLA-related reasons.

cDNA reverse transcribed from extracted RNA served as the sequencing template. Here immunoSEQ multiplex PCR was the method, and the copy in TCRdb shows in-frame clones only, minus some. Here the sample spans some 99,000 clones, under 45% being singletons. V was clipped by 7 bases and J by 8 bases, with 9 bases between them. This CDR3 region has 10 residues. The germline V gene has CDR1 SQVTM and CDR2 ANQGSEA. The J gene is TRBJ2-1, the V gene TRBV29-1, with D perhaps matching TRBD1 (5 bases). The TCR originated in a human donor with alopecia areata. Sequencing was done on a sample of CD4+ T cells sorted from blood. The CDR3 loop reads CSAGKDEQFF. CDR3 sequence (DNA): TGCAGCGCAGGGAAGGATGAGCAGTTCTTC.